What follows are 2 T cell receptor beta chains derived from one specimen sequenced in a study of CD4 and CD8 cells across lung adenocarcinoma regions. TCRdb re-derived calls from the PCR reads in MiXCR, one entry per CDR3 protein. Of 10,000 to 11,000 distinct CDR3 sequences listed, 53% are singletons. The sample was CD4+ T cells from the center of a lung tumor. Receptor source: a male donor with lung adenocarcinoma. The CD4 and CD8 labels of this study may be unreliable.

About this clonotype itself: Because the CDR3's place on the DNA is in doubt, the DNA is left out and the CDR3 is given as listed by TCRdb. V and J are TRBV7-2 and TRBJ2-3; the table's D gene call, TRBD2, was not cross checked with the DNA. Germline lookup yields CDR1 SGHTA and CDR2 FQGNSA. Both ends counted, the CDR3 spans 17 residues. This CDR3 is CASSLGVGGGAKNIQYF.

This chain connects TRBV6-1 to TRBJ2-3; D is uncertain. Trimming removed 5 bases from V and 9 bases from J, with 12 bases in between. This CDR3 comprises 12 residues. Germline-derived CDR1 and CDR2 are MNHNS and SASEGT. The CDR3 bases are TGTGCCAGCAGTAGAGCCAAAAACACGCAGTATTTT. Translated: CASSRAKNTQYF.